This TCR beta chain was documented in a study of CD8 T cells in ankylosing spondylitis. Study-level findings and limits: Reported data indicate significant enrichment of disease-linked clones within matched ankylosing spondylitis synovial fluid. A TCR beta motif made of roughly eight highly homologous variants seemed typical of ankylosing spondylitis blood.

TCRdb recomputed calls from the 5' RACE reads with MiXCR, one row per CDR3 protein. The sample yields about 800,000 distinct CDR3 sequences, 12% seen once. Germline V gene sequence: CDR1 SQVTM, CDR2 ANQGSEA. The CDR3 has 14 residues. V was trimmed by 4 bases and J by 0 bases, leaving 13 bases between them. This clonotype has only a few counts. Its antigen is unknown. The V gene is TRBV29-1, the J gene TRBJ2-7; D possibly uses TRBD1 or TRBD2 (6 bases each). The source material was blood, either unsorted or a sorted T cell fraction (not recorded which). This receptor was obtained from a male donor with ankylosing spondylitis. The CDR3 sequence is CSVVEGVNSYEQYF. The CDR3 nucleotides read TGCAGCGTTGTGGAGGGGGTCAACTCCTACGAGCAGTACTTC.